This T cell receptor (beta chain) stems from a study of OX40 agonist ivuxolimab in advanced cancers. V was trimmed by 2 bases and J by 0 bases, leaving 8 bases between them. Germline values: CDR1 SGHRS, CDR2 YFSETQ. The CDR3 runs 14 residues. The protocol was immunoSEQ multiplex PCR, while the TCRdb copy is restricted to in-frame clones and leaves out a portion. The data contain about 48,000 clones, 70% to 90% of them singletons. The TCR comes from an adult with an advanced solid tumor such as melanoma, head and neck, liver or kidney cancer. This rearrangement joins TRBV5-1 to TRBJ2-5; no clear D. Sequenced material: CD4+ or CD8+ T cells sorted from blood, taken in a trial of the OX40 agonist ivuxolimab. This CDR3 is CASSLSGNQETQYF. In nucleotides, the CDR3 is TGCGCCAGCAGCTTATCAGGCAACCAAGAGACCCAGTACTTC.